This T cell receptor (beta chain) emerged from a study of blood T cells in healthy people across ages. This clonotype came up a few times. It was with a sample-barcoded 5' primer and a J-beta primer mix that a second PCR of roughly 7 to 11 cycles was run. One entry per CDR3 protein results from TCRdb running MiXCR on the 5' RACE reads. The sample records about 1.4 million distinct CDR3 sequences, almost 60% being singletons. Sequencing input: blood. The clonotype originates from a young man in good health.

The CDR3 nucleotides are TGTGCCAGCAGCTTAGCGAGGGACCCCGGGGGCATTCAGTACTTC. It is translated as CASSLARDPGGIQYF. J is TRBJ2-4 and V is TRBV7-2; the D gene is possibly TRBD2 (6 bases). V lost 0 bases and J lost 9, with 15 bases in between. Germline V gives CDR1 SGHTA, CDR2 FQGNSA. The CDR3 is 15 residues long.